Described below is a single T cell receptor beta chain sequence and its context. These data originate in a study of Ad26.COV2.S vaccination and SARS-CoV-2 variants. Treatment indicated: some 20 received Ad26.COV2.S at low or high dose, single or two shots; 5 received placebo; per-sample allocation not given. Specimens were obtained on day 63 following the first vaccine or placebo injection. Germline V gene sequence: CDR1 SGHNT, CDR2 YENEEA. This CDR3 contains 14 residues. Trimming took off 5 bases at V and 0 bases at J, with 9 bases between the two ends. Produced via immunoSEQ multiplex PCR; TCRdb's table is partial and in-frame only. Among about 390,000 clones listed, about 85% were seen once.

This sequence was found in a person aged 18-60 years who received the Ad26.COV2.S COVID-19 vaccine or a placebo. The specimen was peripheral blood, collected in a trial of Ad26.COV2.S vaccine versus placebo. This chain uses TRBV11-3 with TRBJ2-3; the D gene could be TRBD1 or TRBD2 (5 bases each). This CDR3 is CASSVRDSTDTQYF. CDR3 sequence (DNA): TGTGCCAGCAGCGTTCGGGACAGCACAGATACGCAGTATTTT.